This record looks at one T cell receptor (beta chain) sequence and its context. This entry is derived from a study of radiation and T cells in renal cell carcinoma. The V and J ends lost 5 bases and 6 bases, in that order; junction bases with no gene match: 4. CDR1 MNHEY and CDR2 SVGAGI come from the germline V gene. The CDR3 consists of 13 residues. The method was immunoSEQ multiplex PCR; TCRdb's version includes in-frame clones alone and lacks a portion of them. The data contain 150,000 to 200,000 clones, about 88% of them singletons. As to time point: blood 4 weeks post-SBRT, at nephrectomy. Noted treatment: 15 Gy SBRT to primary tumor, nephrectomy 4 weeks later. Nephrectomy followed 15 Gy stereotactic body radiation by 4 weeks. This renal cell carcinoma was of the clear cell type.

This clonotype originated in a woman aged 50 to 65 with renal cell carcinoma. The sample in question was blood, obtained from a patient whose treatment included radiotherapy and nephrectomy. The chain joins TRBV6-5 to TRBJ1-1; 9 bases are shared with TRBD1. The CDR3 loop is CASSNGQGPEAFF. Here the CDR3 DNA reads TGTGCCAGCAGTAATGGACAGGGGCCTGAAGCTTTCTTT.